What follows are 15 T cell receptor beta chains derived from one specimen sequenced in a study of T cell responses to AZD1222 COVID-19 vaccine. The method was immunoSEQ multiplex PCR; TCRdb's version includes in-frame clones alone and lacks a portion of them. The repertoire holds 60,000 to 75,000 clones, with roughly 88% as singletons. The starting material was peripheral blood, obtained on day 0 of AZD1222 vaccination. The receptors stem from an adult in good health.

The gene calls are TRBV5-6 and TRBJ2-2, with 8 positions matching TRBD2. The V segment lost 4 bases and the J segment 2 bases; nucleotides outside the gene matches: 7. Per the germline V gene, CDR1 is SGHDT and CDR2 is YYEEEE. CDR3 length equals 16 residues. CDR3 region: CASSPRTSRNTGELFF. CDR3 nucleotides: TGTGCCAGCAGCCCCAGGACTAGCAGAAACACCGGGGAGCTGTTTTTT.

This clone was seen just once. V is TRBV6-5 and J is TRBJ1-1, with 8 nucleotides matching TRBD1. Germline lookup yields CDR1 MNHEY and CDR2 SVGAGI. This CDR3 has 13 residues. Trimming took 8 bases from V and 5 from J; bases not matched to a gene: 7. The CDR3, as DNA: TGTGCCAGCGATGGGCAGGGGGCGACTGAAGCTTTCTTT. Its translation is CASDGQGATEAFF.

The table lists this clone with a count of one. This chain connects TRBV19 to TRBJ1-1; D call uncertain. The V end was cut by 3 bases, the J end by 1 base, with 6 bases between. Germline V gene sequence: CDR1 LNHDA, CDR2 SQIVND (reference sequence). The CDR3 runs to 13 residues. The CDR3 bases are TGTGCCAGTAGTATTTCGGAGAACACTGAAGCTTTCTTT. It is translated as CASSISENTEAFF.

The genes are TRBV20-1 and TRBJ1-1; 7 bases agree with TRBD1. CDR1 is DFQATT, CDR2 SNEGSKA, per germline (reference sequence). This CDR3 is 14 amino acids long. V dropped 3 bases and J dropped 5; count of bases not matched to a gene: 9. CDR3 sequence reads: CSASYLGGQTEAFF. The CDR3 bases are TGCAGTGCTAGTTATTTAGGGGGCCAGACTGAAGCTTTCTTT.

This chain uses TRBV4-1 with TRBJ1-2, with unresolved D. The CDR3 spans 13 residues. Germline V gene sequence: CDR1 MGHRA, CDR2 YSYEKL. Trimming took off 2 bases at V and 5 bases at J, with 9 bases between the two ends. CDR3 coding DNA: TGCGCCAGCAGCCAAAGCTCGGGATATGGCTACACCTTC. Amino acid sequence: CASSQSSGYGYTF.

The chain joins TRBV5-1 to TRBJ1-2; D uncertain. Germline V gene lookup returns CDR1 SGHRS and CDR2 YFSETQ. The CDR3 length is 15 residues. Trimming left V 2 bases short and J 6 bases short, with 17 bases between. CDR3 protein: CASSFSGVAIDGYTF. The CDR3, as DNA: TGCGCCAGCAGCTTCAGTGGGGTGGCGATTGATGGCTACACCTTC.

V is TRBV2 and J is TRBJ1-1; D call uncertain. CDR1 and CDR2 from the germline V gene are SNHLY and FYNNEI. The length of the CDR3 is 14 residues. The V and J ends lost 3 bases and 0 bases respectively, with 8 bases between them. The CDR3 is CASSDRVMNTEAFF. The CDR3 DNA reads as TGTGCCAGCAGTGATAGGGTCATGAACACTGAAGCTTTCTTT.

The gene calls are TRBV3-1 (or the pseudogene TRBV3-2) and TRBJ2-1; 13 bases are shared with TRBD2. The CDR3 contains 18 residues. The germline V gene has CDR1 LGHDT and CDR2 YNNKEL (reference sequence). V shed 0 bases, J shed 3 bases, and the junction held 5 bases outside the gene matches. The CDR3 is CASSQEGGLAGVYNEQFF. DNA of the CDR3: TGTGCCAGCAGCCAAGAGGGAGGACTAGCGGGGGTCTACAATGAGCAGTTCTTC.

The chain joins TRBV19 to TRBJ2-1, with D possibly TRBD2 on 5 matching bases. The length of the CDR3 is 16 residues. V dropped 3 bases and J dropped 1 base, with 13 bases sitting between them. Germline-derived CDR1 and CDR2 are LNHDA and SQIVND (reference sequence). CDR3 sequence: CASSIFGGFSYNEQFF. Written as DNA, the CDR3 is TGTGCCAGTAGTATTTTTGGCGGGTTTTCCTACAATGAGCAGTTCTTC.

The chain carries TRBV6-2 or TRBV6-3 and TRBJ1-6, with 8 bases lining up with TRBD1. The CDR3 is 15 amino acids. The V and J ends lost 6 bases and 5 bases, in that order; junction bases with no gene match: 6. The germline V gene has CDR1 MNHEY and CDR2 SVGEGT. The CDR3 nucleotides read TGTGCCAGCAGCTCCGGACAGGGACATAATTCACCCCTCCACTTT. Its protein product is CASSSGQGHNSPLHF.

V is TRBV30 and J is TRBJ1-6, with 8 nucleotides matching TRBD1. The germline V gene encodes CDR1 GTSNPN and CDR2 SVGIG (reference sequence). The V gene end was trimmed by 4 bases and the J gene end by 4 bases; junction bases not matched to a gene: 24. The CDR3 totals 21 residues. CDR3 sequence reads: CAWTTGTQQGDRVEYNSPLHF. The CDR3 bases are TGTGCCTGGACTACCGGGACCCAACAGGGGGACAGAGTGGAATATAATTCACCCCTCCACTTT.

The V call is TRBV6-5, the J call TRBJ2-7, with 7 bases aligning to TRBD1. Unmatched junction bases numbered 7, after V lost 6 bases and J lost 2 bases. Germline V gene sequence: CDR1 MNHEY, CDR2 SVGAGI. This CDR3 region has 14 residues. This chain's CDR3 is CASSPHGQAYEQYF. In DNA form, the CDR3 reads TGTGCCAGCAGCCCCCATGGACAGGCCTACGAGCAGTACTTC.

The chain combines TRBV19 with TRBJ2-1, with D perhaps matching TRBD2 (5 bases). The length of the CDR3 is 14 residues. V was trimmed by 5 bases and J by 9 bases, leaving 17 bases between them. Germline V gene lookup returns CDR1 LNHDA and CDR2 SQIVND (reference sequence). The CDR3 is CASSLAVVGPEQFF. CDR3 bases: TGTGCCAGTAGTCTAGCTGTAGTAGGTCCTGAGCAGTTCTTC.

This clone was detected once. The chain employs TRBV27 and TRBJ2-3; unclear D gene. CDR1 and CDR2 from the germline V gene are MNHEY and SMNVEV (reference sequence). V gave up 4 bases and J gave up 1 base, with 9 bases separating them. The CDR3 covers 14 residues. CDR3 sequence: CASSYGRGTDTQYF. The DNA of the CDR3 is TGTGCCAGCAGTTATGGCCGGGGCACAGATACGCAGTATTTT.

The V gene is TRBV6-6, the J gene TRBJ1-6; D remains ambiguous. V was trimmed by 9 bases and J by 3 bases, leaving 18 bases between them. CDR3 size: 16 residues. Germline lookup yields CDR1 MNHNY and CDR2 SVGAGI (reference sequence). CDR3 nucleotides: TGTGCCAGTTCCCTACTTCGCCCTATCTATAATTCACCCCTCCACTTT. Protein product: CASSLLRPIYNSPLHF.